These 14 T cell receptor beta chains came from one sample sequenced in a study of blood T cell repertoires in COVID-19. Assay: immunoSEQ multiplex PCR; the TCRdb copy retains only in-frame clones and omits some. The sample lists some 54,000 clones; about 91% were seen once. The sequenced material came from peripheral blood. All receptors derive from a man in his fifties or sixties with acute or convalescent COVID-19.

CDR3 residues: CATSRPGPVAPLGIAGANEQFF. CDR3 bases: TGTGCCACCAGCAGACCCGGGCCCGTTGCCCCTTTAGGCATAGCGGGAGCCAATGAGCAGTTCTTC. V is TRBV15 and J is TRBJ2-1, with 9 nucleotides matching TRBD2. This CDR3 spans 22 amino acids. Germline V CDR1 and CDR2: LNHNV, YYDKDF (reference sequence). Trimming cost V 2 bases and J 6 bases; bases outside gene matches: 26.

The chain joins TRBV12-5 to TRBJ1-4; 9 bases are shared with TRBD1. Germline loops: CDR1 LGHNT, CDR2 FRNRAP. V lost 5 bases to trimming and J lost 7 bases; unmatched junction nucleotides: 5. This CDR3 has 14 residues. The CDR3 sequence is CASGHRGPVEKLFF. Written as DNA, the CDR3 is TGTGCTAGTGGTCACAGGGGGCCAGTTGAAAAACTGTTTTTT.

The chain is built from TRBV15 and TRBJ1-4, with D perhaps matching TRBD1 (5 bases). This CDR3 comprises 16 residues. The germline V gene has CDR1 LNHNV and CDR2 YYDKDF (reference sequence). The ends were cut back, 3 bases at V and 8 bases at J, with 19 bases in the middle. CDR3 DNA: TGTGCCACCAGCAGGAGGGTAGCGGGGGGAGGCGAAAAACTGTTTTTT. Its translation: CATSRRVAGGGEKLFF. Full variable domain (missing parts from reference TRBV15 and TRBJ1-4): DAMVIQNPRYQVTQFGKPVTLSCSQTLNHNVMYWYQQKSSQAPKLLFHYYDKDFNNEADTPDNFQSRRPNTSFCFLDIRSPGLGDTAMYLCATSRRVAGGGEKLFFGSGTQLSVL.

The chain links TRBV7-3 to TRBJ2-3; the match to TRBD2 covers 9 bases. V gave up 5 bases and J gave up 2 bases; unmatched junction bases: 5. This CDR3 has 15 residues. Germline V CDR1 and CDR2: SGHTA, FQGTGA. The CDR3 spells CASSPGLAITDTQYF. CDR3 nucleotides: TGTGCCAGCAGCCCGGGACTAGCTATCACAGATACGCAGTATTTT.

This sequence joins TRBV27 and TRBJ2-3; 8 bases match TRBD2. The ends lost 6 bases at V and 0 bases at J; junction bases unmatched: 2. Germline loops: CDR1 MNHEY, CDR2 SMNVEV (reference sequence). The CDR3 runs 14 residues. Written as DNA, the CDR3 is TGTGCCAGCAGCTTAGCGGGAAGCACAGATACGCAGTATTTT. It is translated as CASSLAGSTDTQYF.

V and J are TRBV19 and TRBJ1-1; 7 bases are a match to TRBD1. From germline, CDR1 is LNHDA and CDR2 SQIVND (reference sequence). V shed 5 bases and J 0 bases; nucleotides not matched to a gene: 9. The CDR3 contains 16 residues. CDR3 in amino acids: CASSRSGGSMNTEAFF. The CDR3 DNA sequence: TGTGCCAGTAGTCGGTCAGGGGGTTCCATGAACACTGAAGCTTTCTTT.

This clone was detected once. The rearrangement joins TRBV9 to TRBJ2-1; 11 bases are a match to TRBD2. Germline lookup yields CDR1 SGDLS and CDR2 YYNGEE. The CDR3 has 15 amino acids. The ends lost 4 bases at V and 3 bases at J; junction bases unmatched: 3. CDR3 sequence: CASSTSGSLYNEQFF. CDR3 DNA: TGTGCCAGCAGCACTAGCGGGAGTCTCTACAATGAGCAGTTCTTC.

CDR3 DNA sequence: TGTGCCAGCAGCCAAGGCAGGTATCGGGAGCAGTACTTC. Translating it yields CASSQGRYREQYF. The chain links TRBV14 to TRBJ2-7, with D unclear. CDR1 is SGHDN, CDR2 FVKESK, per germline. CDR3 length: 13 amino acids. The ends were cut back, 1 base at V and 7 bases at J, with 11 bases in the middle.

The chain links TRBV6-2 or TRBV6-3 to TRBJ2-7, with 7 bases that match TRBD2. V shed 3 bases, J shed 5 bases, and the junction held 7 bases outside the gene matches. Germline V gene data show CDR1 as MNHEY and CDR2 as SVGEGT. The CDR3 loop spans 14 amino acids. The CDR3 sequence is CASSYPTSNNEQYF. The CDR3 DNA reads as TGTGCCAGCAGTTATCCGACTAGCAATAACGAGCAGTACTTC.

J is TRBJ1-2 and V is TRBV27; 8 bases are a match to TRBD1. Germline loops: CDR1 MNHEY, CDR2 SMNVEV (reference sequence). The V gene end was trimmed by 4 bases and the J gene end by 4 bases; junction bases not matched to a gene: 5. The CDR3 covers 14 residues. This chain's CDR3 is CASSSRTGSYGYTF. The CDR3 bases are TGTGCCAGCAGTTCGCGGACAGGGTCCTATGGCTACACCTTC.

The genes are TRBV30 and TRBJ1-3; 7 bases map to TRBD1. The CDR3 length is 14 residues. Germline V gene data show CDR1 as GTSNPN and CDR2 as SVGIG (reference sequence). Losses at the gene ends were 0 bases for V and 4 bases for J; bases not matched to a gene: 3. The CDR3 is CAWSVGGAGNTIYF. The CDR3 DNA sequence: TGTGCCTGGAGTGTAGGGGGCGCAGGAAACACCATATATTTT.

As DNA, the CDR3 is TGTGCCAGCAGCTTACGGCTAGCGGCCCCCCGTCAGTTCTTC. It yields the protein CASSLRLAAPRQFF. This chain joins TRBV7-2 and TRBJ2-1; 7 nucleotides agree with TRBD2. The CDR3 runs to 14 residues. From germline, CDR1 is SGHTA and CDR2 FQGNSA. V lost 2 bases and J lost 13; bases outside the gene matches: 11.

The rearrangement links TRBV28 to TRBJ2-1, with unresolved D. This CDR3 contains 11 residues. Looked up from germline, CDR1 is MDHEN and CDR2 is SYDVKM. Trimming removed 8 bases at V and 8 bases at J, with 10 bases between. CDR3 sequence: CASLGSHEQFF. The CDR3 DNA follows: TGTGCCAGCTTGGGCAGTCATGAGCAGTTCTTC.

The rearrangement joins TRBV29-1 to TRBJ1-4, with TRBD1 matching 9 bases. J gave up 8 bases and V 5 bases, and 9 bases lay outside the gene matches. From germline, CDR1 is SQVTM and CDR2 ANQGSEA. CDR3 length equals 14 residues. The CDR3 region is CSVQQGQGKEKLFF. CDR3 DNA: TGCAGCGTTCAACAAGGACAGGGGAAGGAAAAACTGTTTTTT.